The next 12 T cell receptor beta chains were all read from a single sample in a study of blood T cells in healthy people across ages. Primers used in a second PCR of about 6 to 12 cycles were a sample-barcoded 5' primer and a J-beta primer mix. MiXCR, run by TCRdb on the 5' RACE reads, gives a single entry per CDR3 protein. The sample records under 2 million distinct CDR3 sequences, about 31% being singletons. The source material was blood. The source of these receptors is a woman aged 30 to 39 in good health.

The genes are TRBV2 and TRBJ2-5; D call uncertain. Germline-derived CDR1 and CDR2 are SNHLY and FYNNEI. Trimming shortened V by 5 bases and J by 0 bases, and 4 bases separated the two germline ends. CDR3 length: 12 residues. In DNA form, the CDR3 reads TGTGCCAGCAGTATCCACCAAGAGACCCAGTACTTC. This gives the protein CASSIHQETQYF.

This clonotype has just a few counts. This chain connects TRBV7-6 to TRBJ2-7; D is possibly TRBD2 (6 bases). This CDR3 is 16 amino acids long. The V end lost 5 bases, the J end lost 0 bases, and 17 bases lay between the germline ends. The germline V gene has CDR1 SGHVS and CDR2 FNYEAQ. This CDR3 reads CASSAVERRDSYEQYF. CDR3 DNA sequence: TGTGCCAGCAGCGCCGTAGAGCGGAGGGACTCCTACGAGCAGTACTTC. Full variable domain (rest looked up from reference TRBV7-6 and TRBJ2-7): GAGVSQSPRYKVTKRGQDVALRCDPISGHVSLYWYRQALGQGPEFLTYFNYEAQQDKSGLPNDRFSAERPEGSISTLTIQRTEQRDSAMYRCASSAVERRDSYEQYFGPGTRLTVT.

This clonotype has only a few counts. Written as DNA, the CDR3 is TGTGCCAGCAGTCCATACGGGACAGGGAACGAGCAGTACTTC. This sequence encodes CASSPYGTGNEQYF. This chain connects TRBV12-3 or TRBV12-4 to TRBJ2-7, with TRBD1 matching 9 bases. CDR3 length equals 14 residues. The trim removed 5 bases at V and 5 bases at J, leaving 7 bases unmatched.

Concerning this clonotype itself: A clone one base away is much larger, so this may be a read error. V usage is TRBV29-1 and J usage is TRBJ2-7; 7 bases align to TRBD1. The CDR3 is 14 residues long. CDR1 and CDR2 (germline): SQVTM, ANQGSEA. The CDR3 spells CSVVLWDRPYERYF. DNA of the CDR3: TGCAGCGTTGTCCTTTGGGACAGACCCTACGAGCGGTACTTC.

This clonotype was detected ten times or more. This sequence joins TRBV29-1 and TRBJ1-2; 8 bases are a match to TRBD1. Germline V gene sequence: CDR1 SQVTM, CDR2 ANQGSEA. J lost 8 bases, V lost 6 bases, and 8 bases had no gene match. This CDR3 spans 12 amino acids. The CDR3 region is CSVSTGVNGYTF. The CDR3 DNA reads TGCAGCGTCTCGACAGGGGTAAACGGCTACACCTTC.

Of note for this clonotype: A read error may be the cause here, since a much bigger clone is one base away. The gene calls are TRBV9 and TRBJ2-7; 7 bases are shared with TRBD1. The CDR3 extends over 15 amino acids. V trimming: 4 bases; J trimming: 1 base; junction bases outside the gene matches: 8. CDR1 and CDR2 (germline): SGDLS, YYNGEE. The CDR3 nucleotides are TGTGCCAGCAGCACCGAGACAGGGACGTCCTACGAGCAGTACTTC. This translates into CASSTETGTSYEQYF.

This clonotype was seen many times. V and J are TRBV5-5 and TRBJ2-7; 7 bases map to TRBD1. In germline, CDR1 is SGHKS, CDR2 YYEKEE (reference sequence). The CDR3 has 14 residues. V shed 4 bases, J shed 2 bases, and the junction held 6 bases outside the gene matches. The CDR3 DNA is TGTGCCAGCAGCCACGGGACAGAACCCTACGAGCAGTACTTC. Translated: CASSHGTEPYEQYF.

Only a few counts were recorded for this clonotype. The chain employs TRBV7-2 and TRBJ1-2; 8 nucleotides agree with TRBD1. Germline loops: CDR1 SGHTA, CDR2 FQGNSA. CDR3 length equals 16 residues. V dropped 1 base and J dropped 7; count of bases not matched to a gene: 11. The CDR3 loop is CASSLGADRASVGYTF. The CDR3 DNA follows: TGTGCCAGCAGCTTAGGGGCGGACAGGGCTAGCGTTGGCTACACCTTC.

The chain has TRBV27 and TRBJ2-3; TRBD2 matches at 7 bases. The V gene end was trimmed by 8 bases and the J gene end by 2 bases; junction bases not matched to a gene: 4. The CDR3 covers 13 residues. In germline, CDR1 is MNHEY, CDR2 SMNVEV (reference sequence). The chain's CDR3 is CASGDYSTDTQYF. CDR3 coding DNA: TGTGCCAGCGGGGACTATTCCACAGATACGCAGTATTTT.

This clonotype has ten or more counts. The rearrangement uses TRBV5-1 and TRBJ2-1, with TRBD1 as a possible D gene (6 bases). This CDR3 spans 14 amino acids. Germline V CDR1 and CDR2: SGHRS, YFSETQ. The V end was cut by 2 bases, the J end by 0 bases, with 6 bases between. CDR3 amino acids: CASSLGGSYNEQFF. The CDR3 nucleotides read TGCGCCAGCAGCTTAGGGGGCTCCTACAATGAGCAGTTCTTC.

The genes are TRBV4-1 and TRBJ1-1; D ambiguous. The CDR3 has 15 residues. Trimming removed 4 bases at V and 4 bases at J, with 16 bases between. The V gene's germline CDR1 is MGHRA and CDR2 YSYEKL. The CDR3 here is CASSLLDQGSTEAFF. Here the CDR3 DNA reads TGCGCCAGCAGCCTCCTAGACCAAGGGTCCACTGAAGCTTTCTTT.

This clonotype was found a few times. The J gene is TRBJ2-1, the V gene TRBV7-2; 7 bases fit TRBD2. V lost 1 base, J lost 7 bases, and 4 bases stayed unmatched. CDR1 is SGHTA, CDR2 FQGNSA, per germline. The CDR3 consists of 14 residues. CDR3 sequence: CASSLDAGGNEQFF. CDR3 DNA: TGTGCCAGCAGCTTAGACGCCGGGGGGAATGAGCAGTTCTTC.